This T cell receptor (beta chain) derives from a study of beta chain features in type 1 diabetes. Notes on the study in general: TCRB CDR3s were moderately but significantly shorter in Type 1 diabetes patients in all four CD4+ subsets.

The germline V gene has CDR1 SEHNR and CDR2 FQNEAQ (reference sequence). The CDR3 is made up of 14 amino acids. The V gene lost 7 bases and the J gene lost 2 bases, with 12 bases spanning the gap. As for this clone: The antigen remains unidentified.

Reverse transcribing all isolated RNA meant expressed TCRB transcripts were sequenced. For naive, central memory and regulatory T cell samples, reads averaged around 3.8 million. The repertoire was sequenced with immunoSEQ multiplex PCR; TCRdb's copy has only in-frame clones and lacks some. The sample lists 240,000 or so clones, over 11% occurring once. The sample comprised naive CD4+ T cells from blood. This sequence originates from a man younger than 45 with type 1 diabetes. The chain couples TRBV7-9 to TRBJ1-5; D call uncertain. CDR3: CASNGGGGNQPQHF. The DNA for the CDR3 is TGTGCCAGCAACGGCGGAGGAGGCAATCAGCCCCAGCATTTT.